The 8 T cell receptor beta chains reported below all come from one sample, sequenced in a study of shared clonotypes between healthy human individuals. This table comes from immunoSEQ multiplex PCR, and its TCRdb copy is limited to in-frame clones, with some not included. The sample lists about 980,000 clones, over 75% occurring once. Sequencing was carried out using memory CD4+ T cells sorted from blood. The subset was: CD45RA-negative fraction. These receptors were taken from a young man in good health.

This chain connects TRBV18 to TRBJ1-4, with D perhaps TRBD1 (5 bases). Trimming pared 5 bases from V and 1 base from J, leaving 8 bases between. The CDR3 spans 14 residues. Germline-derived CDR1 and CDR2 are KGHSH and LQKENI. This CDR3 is CASSTGLTNEKLFF. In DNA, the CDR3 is TGTGCCAGCTCAACAGGCCTAACTAATGAAAAACTGTTTTTT.

DNA for the CDR3: TGTGCCAGCAGCCTGCGGGAGGCCCGCCGGGACGAGCAGTACTTC. It codes for CASSLREARRDEQYF. V is TRBV6-1 and J is TRBJ2-7; 8 bases map to TRBD2. Germline CDR1 reads MNHNS; CDR2 reads SASEGT. V trimming: 6 bases; J trimming: 5 bases; junction bases outside the gene matches: 12. CDR3 length: 15 amino acids.

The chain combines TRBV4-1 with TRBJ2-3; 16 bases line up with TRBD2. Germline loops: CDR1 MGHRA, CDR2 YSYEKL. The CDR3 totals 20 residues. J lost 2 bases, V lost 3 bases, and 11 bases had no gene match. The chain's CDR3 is CASSHGTSGRAVGSTDTQYF. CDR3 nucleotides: TGCGCCAGCAGCCATGGGACTAGCGGGAGGGCCGTGGGGTCCACAGATACGCAGTATTTT.

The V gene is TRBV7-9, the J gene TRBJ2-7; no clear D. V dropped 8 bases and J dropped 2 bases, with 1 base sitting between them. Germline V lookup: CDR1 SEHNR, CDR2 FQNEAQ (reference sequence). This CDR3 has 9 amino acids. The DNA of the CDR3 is TGTGCCAGCGCCTACGAGCAGTACTTC. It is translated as CASAYEQYF. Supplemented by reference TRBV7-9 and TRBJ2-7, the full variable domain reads DTGVSQNPRHKITKRGQNVTFRCDPISEHNRLYWYRQTLGQGPEFLTYFQNEAQLEKSRLLSDRFSAERPKGSFSTLEIQRTEQGDSAMYLCASAYEQYFGPGTRLTVT.

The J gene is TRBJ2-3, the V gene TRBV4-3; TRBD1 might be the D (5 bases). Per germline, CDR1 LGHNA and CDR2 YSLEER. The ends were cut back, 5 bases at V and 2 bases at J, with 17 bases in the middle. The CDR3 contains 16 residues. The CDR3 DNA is TGCGCCAGCAGCGAAACATTGCAGGGTCCCACAGATACGCAGTATTTT. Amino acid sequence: CASSETLQGPTDTQYF.

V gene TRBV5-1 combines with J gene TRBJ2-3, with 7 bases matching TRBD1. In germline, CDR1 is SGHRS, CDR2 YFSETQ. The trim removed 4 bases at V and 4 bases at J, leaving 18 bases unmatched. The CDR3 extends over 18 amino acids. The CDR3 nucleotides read TGCGCCAGCAGCGTAAACTACCCGGCAGGGGGAAATCCAGATACGCAGTATTTT. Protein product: CASSVNYPAGGNPDTQYF.

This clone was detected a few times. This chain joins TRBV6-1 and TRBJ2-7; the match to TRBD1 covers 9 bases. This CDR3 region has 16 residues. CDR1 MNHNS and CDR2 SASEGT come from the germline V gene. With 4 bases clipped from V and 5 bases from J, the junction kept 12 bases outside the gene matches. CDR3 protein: CASSGPTGQGKNEQYF. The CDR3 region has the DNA TGTGCCAGCAGTGGTCCCACGGGACAGGGAAAAAACGAGCAGTACTTC.

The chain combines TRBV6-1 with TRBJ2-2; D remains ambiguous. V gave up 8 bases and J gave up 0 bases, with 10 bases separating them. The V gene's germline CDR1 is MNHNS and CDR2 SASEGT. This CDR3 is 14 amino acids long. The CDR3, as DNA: TGTGCCAGCGACCGACGGTCGAACACCGGGGAGCTGTTTTTT. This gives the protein CASDRRSNTGELFF.